The 30 T cell receptor beta chains below all came from one sample that was sequenced in a study of blood T cell repertoires in COVID-19 (dated by TCRdb to about 2020). Library method: the immunoSEQ multiplex PCR assay. The immuneACCESS repertoire file appears here via TCRdb, limited to in-frame rearrangements. These files lack a portion of the clones; in checked studies, under half of the deficit traces to unresolved V genes, and the cause of the others is not known. The sample data list around 230,000 clones, and approximately 85% of these were observed just once. The ten most abundant clones make up roughly 12% of the sample. The sample taken for sequencing was peripheral blood. These receptor sequences come from a woman aged 55 to 70 with active or convalescent COVID-19.

The rearrangement uses TRBV3-1 (or the pseudogene TRBV3-2) and TRBJ1-1; 7 nucleotides align to TRBD1. The CDR3 has 14 residues. The germline CDR1 and CDR2 sequences are LGHDT and YNNKEL (reference sequence). The J segment lost 7 bases and the V segment lost 1 base, leaving 6 bases of the junction unmatched. Written as DNA, the CDR3 is TGTGCCAGCAGCCAAGGGGGACAGACCCTTGAAGCTTTCTTT. Its protein product is CASSQGGQTLEAFF.

The chain joins TRBV5-4 to TRBJ2-7; D might be TRBD1 (6 bases). Germline V lookup: CDR1 SGHNT, CDR2 YYREEE (reference sequence). Between the trimmed V and J ends, which lost 3 bases and 0 bases, there was a span of 22 bases. The CDR3 spans 18 residues. For the CDR3, the DNA is TGTGCCAGCAGCTCTAGGGGCGCAGGGGTCGGATTCTCCTACGAGCAGTACTTC. It specifies CASSSRGAGVGFSYEQYF.

V and J are TRBV11-1 and TRBJ1-4, with 10 bases aligning to TRBD1. Germline trimming cut 5 bases from V and 7 bases from J; bases unmatched to any gene: 7. The germline gives CDR1 SGHAT, CDR2 FQDESV (reference sequence). This CDR3 comprises 15 residues. The chain's CDR3 is CASSQRTGGLEKLFF. In nucleotides, the CDR3 is TGTGCCAGCAGCCAGAGGACAGGGGGTCTTGAAAAACTGTTTTTT.

A single count supports this clone. The CDR3 region has the DNA TGTGCCAGCTCACTTTCTCCCAGGACAGGGATGGTCTACGAGCAGTACTTC. Its translation: CASSLSPRTGMVYEQYF. This chain connects TRBV18 to TRBJ2-7; the match to TRBD1 covers 8 bases. The CDR3 covers 17 residues. CDR1 is KGHSH and CDR2 is LQKENI in the germline V gene. Trimming removed 4 bases from V and 3 bases from J; junction bases left unmatched: 14.

The chain has TRBV4-3 and TRBJ1-4; 8 bases are shared with TRBD1. Germline lookup yields CDR1 LGHNA and CDR2 YSLEER. The junction had 12 bases not matched to a gene; V was cut back by 3 bases and J by 6 bases. This CDR3 has 17 residues. This CDR3 reads CASSHESPDRGYEKLFF. The DNA of the CDR3 is TGCGCCAGCAGCCACGAATCACCTGACAGGGGTTATGAAAAACTGTTTTTT.

The rearrangement joins TRBV5-1 to TRBJ1-5; 12 nucleotides agree with TRBD1. This CDR3 contains 15 residues. Losses at the gene ends were 2 bases for V and 5 bases for J; bases not matched to a gene: 2. The germline CDR1 and CDR2 sequences are SGHRS and YFSETQ. CDR3 in DNA: TGCGCCAGCAGCTTTGGGACAGGGGGCGATCAGCCCCAGCATTTT. It specifies CASSFGTGGDQPQHF.

This CDR3 reads CASTPGSGANVLTF. Written as DNA, the CDR3 is TGTGCCAGTACTCCGGGCTCTGGGGCCAACGTCCTGACTTTC. The chain joins TRBV19 to TRBJ2-6; unclear D gene. Germline V CDR1 and CDR2: LNHDA, SQIVND (reference sequence). This CDR3 contains 14 residues. V lost 7 bases and J lost 0, with 7 bases in between.

The rearrangement joins TRBV2 to TRBJ1-5; 7 bases line up with TRBD1. The CDR3 runs to 15 residues. The V segment lost 6 bases and the J segment 12 bases; nucleotides outside the gene matches: 17. Germline values: CDR1 SNHLY, CDR2 FYNNEI. The CDR3 DNA reads TGTGCCAGCAGCTTAAAACAGGGATCCCAGGGGGGCCAGCATTTT. It encodes CASSLKQGSQGGQHF.

The rearrangement uses TRBV7-9 and TRBJ1-2; 7 bases are shared with TRBD1. Per germline, CDR1 SEHNR and CDR2 FQNEAQ (reference sequence). This CDR3 region has 16 residues. The ends lost 5 bases at V and 4 bases at J; junction bases unmatched: 13. The CDR3 spells CASSPGQERLLYGYTF. CDR3 in DNA: TGTGCCAGCAGCCCTGGACAGGAGCGACTCCTCTATGGCTACACCTTC. The variable domain in full, completed from reference TRBV7-9 and TRBJ1-2, reads DTGVSQNPRHKITKRGQNVTFRCDPISEHNRLYWYRQTLGQGPEFLTYFQNEAQLEKSRLLSDRFSAERPKGSFSTLEIQRTEQGDSAMYLCASSPGQERLLYGYTFGSGTRLTVV.

A single count supports this clone. The rearrangement uses TRBV3-1 (or the pseudogene TRBV3-2) and TRBJ2-3; the D gene is possibly TRBD2 (7 bases). This CDR3 has 16 amino acids. Germline CDR1 and CDR2: LGHDT and YNNKEL (reference sequence). V lost 3 bases and J lost 5, with 18 bases in between. CDR3 DNA: TGTGCCAGCAGCCACCATAGGGGGGGGCAGGGAGATACGCAGTATTTT. It translates to CASSHHRGGQGDTQYF.

The chain links TRBV19 to TRBJ2-3, with 8 positions matching TRBD2. V dropped 6 bases and J dropped 1; count of bases not matched to a gene: 6. CDR3 size: 15 residues. CDR1 LNHDA and CDR2 SQIVND come from the germline V gene (reference sequence). The CDR3 sequence: CASSPWRGGTDTQYF. Here the CDR3 DNA reads TGTGCCAGTAGCCCCTGGCGGGGGGGCACAGATACGCAGTATTTT.

V and J are TRBV7-9 and TRBJ2-1, with unresolved D. In germline, CDR1 is SEHNR, CDR2 FQNEAQ (reference sequence). V lost 1 base and J lost 3, with 10 bases in between. The CDR3 totals 15 residues. CDR3 amino acids: CASSLVYAVYNEQFF. The CDR3 DNA reads TGTGCCAGCAGCTTAGTGTATGCGGTCTACAATGAGCAGTTCTTC.

In the case of this clone: The sample carries other DNA sequences with the same CDR3. The chain employs TRBV9 and TRBJ1-1, with 9 positions matching TRBD1. J was trimmed by 2 bases and V by 0 bases; bases with no gene match: 2. Germline-derived CDR1 and CDR2 are SGDLS and YYNGEE. The CDR3 runs 15 residues. The CDR3 loop reads CASSVGTGANTEAFF. The CDR3 DNA follows: TGTGCCAGCAGCGTAGGGACAGGGGCTAACACTGAAGCTTTCTTT.

This chain links TRBV28 with TRBJ1-1; tentative D call: TRBD1 (6 bases). V gave up 2 bases and J gave up 6 bases, with 16 bases separating them. Germline V gives CDR1 MDHEN, CDR2 SYDVKM. The CDR3 is 15 residues long. The CDR3 here is CASSLRTQGVAEAFF. CDR3 DNA: TGTGCCAGCAGTTTACGGACACAGGGTGTGGCTGAAGCTTTCTTT.

The chain combines TRBV6-1 with TRBJ1-2; D call uncertain. Per germline, CDR1 MNHNS and CDR2 SASEGT. Trimming stripped 1 base from V and 6 bases from J, with 15 bases between. The CDR3 runs to 15 residues. The CDR3 DNA follows: TGTGCCAGCAGTGAAGATGGACTTCTGAGGGATGGCTACACCTTC. This encodes CASSEDGLLRDGYTF.

The CDR3 region has the DNA TGTGCCAGTAGCACAGTCTCCTACGAGCAGTACTTC. This translates into CASSTVSYEQYF. The V gene is TRBV19, the J gene TRBJ2-7; no clear D gene. CDR1 is LNHDA and CDR2 is SQIVND in the germline V gene (reference sequence). The CDR3 contains 12 residues. V gave up 6 bases and J gave up 0 bases, with 6 bases separating them.

The gene calls are TRBV30 and TRBJ1-1, with D uncertain. The CDR3 is 14 amino acids. Trimming cost V 2 bases and J 4 bases, with 14 bases left between them. Germline CDR1 reads GTSNPN; CDR2 reads SVGIG (reference sequence). Here the CDR3 DNA reads TGTGCCTGGAGTCTTCAGGCCGGTGGCACTGAAGCTTTCTTT. Amino acids: CAWSLQAGGTEAFF.

This chain uses TRBV5-1 with TRBJ1-1; 7 bases match TRBD1. CDR3 length: 14 amino acids. Per the germline V gene, CDR1 is SGHRS and CDR2 is YFSETQ. V shed 3 bases and J 5 bases; nucleotides not matched to a gene: 7. In DNA, the CDR3 is TGCGCCAGCAGCTCACAGGGGAGGAGGACTGAAGCTTTCTTT. It codes for CASSSQGRRTEAFF.

This chain joins TRBV13 and TRBJ1-2; 9 bases are a match to TRBD1. This CDR3 contains 15 residues. Germline V gives CDR1 PRHDT, CDR2 FYEKMQ (reference sequence). V trimming: 5 bases; J trimming: 8 bases; junction bases outside the gene matches: 12. The CDR3 reads CASSPGTGSPKGYTF. CDR3 bases: TGTGCCAGCAGCCCCGGGACAGGGTCCCCTAAGGGCTACACCTTC.

The chain recombines TRBV27 with TRBJ1-1; a possible D gene is TRBD1 (5 bases). Trimming shortened V by 2 bases and J by 4 bases, and 11 bases separated the two germline ends. Germline CDR1 MNHEY, CDR2 SMNVEV (reference sequence). There are 14 residues in the CDR3. The CDR3 region is CASSLGGTRTEAFF. In nucleotides, the CDR3 is TGTGCCAGCAGTTTAGGGGGGACTCGCACTGAAGCTTTCTTT.

This clone was seen ten or more times. This chain joins TRBV5-1 and TRBJ1-1, with D possibly matching TRBD1 (5 bases). Between the trimmed V and J ends, which lost 9 bases and 2 bases, there was a span of 14 bases. The CDR3 is made up of 13 amino acids. Germline loops: CDR1 SGHRS, CDR2 YFSETQ. The CDR3 coding sequence is TGCGCCACCTCCTCAGGGCCCAACACTGAAGCTTTCTTT. Residues: CATSSGPNTEAFF.

The table lists this clone with many counts. The chain has TRBV7-9 and TRBJ2-1, with D possibly matching TRBD2 (5 bases). V was cut by 5 bases and J by 2 bases, with 13 bases left in between. This CDR3 region has 15 residues. Germline loops: CDR1 SEHNR, CDR2 FQNEAQ (reference sequence). CDR3 sequence reads: CASSPGRAAYNEQFF. CDR3 DNA sequence: TGTGCCAGCAGCCCCGGGCGGGCCGCCTACAATGAGCAGTTCTTC.

This CDR3 is CATSRGYGTRASNTEAFF. In DNA form, the CDR3 reads TGTGCCACCAGCAGAGGGTACGGGACTCGGGCTTCTAACACTGAAGCTTTCTTT. The genes are TRBV15 and TRBJ1-1; maybe TRBD1 (5 bases). The CDR3 is 18 residues long. Germline V CDR1 and CDR2: LNHNV, YYDKDF (reference sequence). Trimming took off 1 base at V and 2 bases at J, with 20 bases between the two ends. The full variable domain, with the rest looked up from reference TRBV15 and TRBJ1-1, is DAMVIQNPRYQVTQFGKPVTLSCSQTLNHNVMYWYQQKSSQAPKLLFHYYDKDFNNEADTPDNFQSRRPNTSFCFLDIRSPGLGDTAMYLCATSRGYGTRASNTEAFFGQGTRLTVV.

The V call is TRBV29-1, the J call TRBJ1-1; D remains unclear. The CDR3 length is 14 residues. Germline CDR1 SQVTM, CDR2 ANQGSEA. V lost 6 bases to trimming and J lost 4 bases, with 18 bases between them. CDR3: CSVRRGPLGTEAFF. In nucleotides, the CDR3 is TGCAGCGTGAGACGCGGCCCTCTGGGCACTGAAGCTTTCTTT.

This clone was detected a few times. This chain uses TRBV12-3 or TRBV12-4 with TRBJ1-2, with 10 bases identical to TRBD1. Losses at the gene ends were 6 bases for V and 4 bases for J; bases not matched to a gene: 2. This CDR3 contains 13 residues. The CDR3 region is CASRGTGAYGYTF. As DNA, the CDR3 is TGTGCCAGCAGGGGGACAGGGGCCTATGGCTACACCTTC.

The chain has TRBV11-2 and TRBJ2-1; D gene ambiguous. Trimming removed 0 bases from V and 3 bases from J, with 9 bases in between. CDR3 length equals 15 residues. Germline V lookup: CDR1 SGHAT, CDR2 FQNNGV. The chain's CDR3 is CASSLDLQIYNEQFF. The CDR3 nucleotides are TGTGCCAGCAGCTTAGATCTACAGATCTACAATGAGCAGTTCTTC.

This clone appeared once. The chain links TRBV5-1 to TRBJ1-5; 11 nucleotides line up with TRBD1. CDR3 length: 15 residues. With 4 bases clipped from V and 6 bases from J, the junction kept 6 bases outside the gene matches. Germline V lookup: CDR1 SGHRS, CDR2 YFSETQ. CDR3 sequence: CASSPGTGGPQPQHF. As DNA, the CDR3 is TGCGCCAGCAGCCCCGGGACAGGGGGACCTCAGCCCCAGCATTTT.

This rearrangement joins TRBV2 to TRBJ1-1; the D gene is possibly TRBD1 (6 bases). This CDR3 contains 12 residues. Germline-derived CDR1 and CDR2 are SNHLY and FYNNEI. The V end was cut by 9 bases, the J end by 8 bases, with 16 bases between. CDR3 DNA: TGTGCCAGACAAGGACAGCTCGCCGAAGCTTTCTTT. Its translation: CARQGQLAEAFF.

J is TRBJ1-1 and V is TRBV6-5; a weak D match, TRBD1 (6 bases). CDR3 length: 16 residues. In germline, CDR1 is MNHEY, CDR2 SVGAGI. V lost 2 bases and J lost 1, with 14 bases in between. CDR3 nucleotides: TGTGCCAGCAGTTACGGGGGGGCAGGGCAGAACACTGAAGCTTTCTTT. Translated: CASSYGGAGQNTEAFF.

This clone was observed a single time. The V and J genes are TRBV4-3 and TRBJ2-1, with 8 positions matching TRBD2. The CDR3 has 17 amino acids. J lost 2 bases, V lost 0 bases, and 6 bases had no gene match. Germline CDR1 reads LGHNA; CDR2 reads YSLEER. CDR3 DNA: TGCGCCAGCAGCCAAGATCCCGGGCGGGGGGCCTACAATGAGCAGTTCTTC. Translated, it gives CASSQDPGRGAYNEQFF.